Shown below are 28 T cell receptor beta chains from a single sample sequenced in a study of blood T cell repertoires in COVID-19. Profiling relied on immunoSEQ multiplex PCR, and the TCRdb table lists in-frame clones only, not all of them. The sample records tens of thousands of clones, approximately 86% being singletons. The sample was peripheral blood. The receptor source for this set is a woman in her sixties or seventies with acute or convalescent COVID-19.

The chain joins TRBV7-9 to TRBJ1-5; D is uncertain. Between the trimmed V and J ends, which lost 7 bases and 5 bases, there was a span of 12 bases. Germline lookup yields CDR1 SEHNR and CDR2 FQNEAQ (reference sequence). The CDR3 is 13 amino acids. The CDR3 loop reads CASTERADQPQHF. As DNA, the CDR3 is TGTGCCAGCACAGAGAGGGCCGATCAGCCCCAGCATTTT.

V and J are TRBV14 and TRBJ2-7; D not resolved. The CDR3 is 14 residues long. V was trimmed by 3 bases and J by 0 bases, leaving 9 bases between them. Germline CDR1 reads SGHDN; CDR2 reads FVKESK. Written as DNA, the CDR3 is TGTGCCAGCAGCCAGAGAGTCGGCTCCTACGAGCAGTACTTC. It specifies CASSQRVGSYEQYF.

This chain links TRBV6-2 or TRBV6-3 with TRBJ1-1, with a weak D call TRBD1 (6 bases). The CDR3 runs 13 residues. Germline loops: CDR1 MNHEY, CDR2 SVGEGT. With 0 bases removed from V and 8 bases from J, the gap between germline ends came to 10 bases. The CDR3 coding sequence is TGTGCCAGCAGTTACTCGAGGGGGATCGAAGCTTTCTTT. This encodes CASSYSRGIEAFF.

This clone was seen just once. The CDR3 region has the DNA TGTGCCAGCAGTTACAGGGGCGTCAATGAAAAACTGTTTTTT. Translation: CASSYRGVNEKLFF. V and J are TRBV28 and TRBJ1-4, with 7 bases that match TRBD1. Germline loops: CDR1 MDHEN, CDR2 SYDVKM. CDR3 length: 14 residues. The trim removed 4 bases at V and 5 bases at J, leaving 4 bases unmatched.

The chain joins TRBV19 to TRBJ2-3; 7 nucleotides line up with TRBD2. Germline V lookup: CDR1 LNHDA, CDR2 SQIVND (reference sequence). The CDR3 runs 17 residues. V lost 7 bases, J lost 0 bases, and 13 bases stayed unmatched. CDR3 in amino acids: CASKSIGASGSTDTQYF. DNA for the CDR3: TGTGCCAGTAAGTCGATCGGAGCTAGCGGCAGCACAGATACGCAGTATTTT. Using reference TRBV19 and TRBJ2-3 for the parts outside the CDR3, the full variable domain is DGGITQSPKYLFRKEGQNVTLSCEQNLNHDAMYWYRQDPGQGLRLIYYSQIVNDFQKGDIAEGYSVSREKKESFPLTVTSAQKNPTAFYLCASKSIGASGSTDTQYFGPGTRLTVL.

On this clone: Other DNA sequences in this sample translate to the same CDR3. The chain recombines TRBV18 with TRBJ2-5, with D possibly matching TRBD2 (6 bases). V was shortened by 3 bases and J by 3 bases, with 8 bases between the two germline ends. The CDR3 is 13 amino acids. Germline CDR1 reads KGHSH; CDR2 reads LQKENI. The CDR3 nucleotides are TGTGCCAGCTCACCCGGACTAAAAGAGACCCAGTACTTC. Protein sequence: CASSPGLKETQYF.

V usage is TRBV30 and J usage is TRBJ1-4, with a weak D call TRBD1 (5 bases). Germline CDR1 and CDR2: GTSNPN and SVGIG (reference sequence). Trimming removed 2 bases from V and 3 bases from J, with 10 bases in between. The CDR3 covers 14 residues. CDR3: CAWSQRGPNEKLFF. For the CDR3, the DNA is TGTGCCTGGAGTCAAAGGGGCCCTAATGAAAAACTGTTTTTT. Looking up the rest from reference TRBV30 and TRBJ1-4 gives the full variable domain: SQTIHQWPATLVQPVGSPLSLECTVEGTSNPNLYWYRQAAGRGLQLLFYSVGIGQISSEVPQNLSASRPQDRQFILSSKKLLLSDSGFYLCAWSQRGPNEKLFFGSGTQLSVL.

The V gene is TRBV4-1, the J gene TRBJ2-7; tentative D call: TRBD2 (6 bases). Germline CDR1 MGHRA, CDR2 YSYEKL. V was shortened by 3 bases and J by 2 bases, with 11 bases between the two germline ends. The CDR3 totals 14 residues. This CDR3 reads CASSQGGSTYEQYF. CDR3 in DNA: TGCGCCAGCAGCCAGGGAGGATCAACCTACGAGCAGTACTTC.

This rearrangement joins TRBV2 to TRBJ2-6, with 7 bases aligning to TRBD1. This CDR3 is 16 amino acids long. With V trimmed by 5 bases and J by 0 bases, 4 bases remained unmatched. Germline V gene data show CDR1 as SNHLY and CDR2 as FYNNEI. CDR3 DNA: TGTGCCAGCAGTTACCGGGACAGCTCTGGGGCCAACGTCCTGACTTTC. Its translation is CASSYRDSSGANVLTF. Supplemented by reference TRBV2 and TRBJ2-6, the full variable domain reads EPEVTQTPSHQVTQMGQEVILRCVPISNHLYFYWYRQILGQKVEFLVSFYNNEISEKSEIFDDQFSVERPDGSNFTLKIRSTKLEDSAMYFCASSYRDSSGANVLTFGAGSRLTVL.

The CDR3 loop is CASSLDRTSRYEQYF. CDR3 sequence (DNA): TGTGCCAGCAGCCTAGACCGAACTAGCAGGTACGAGCAGTACTTC. The V and J genes are TRBV7-2 and TRBJ2-7, with a possible D match to TRBD2 (6 bases). This CDR3 comprises 15 residues. The ends were cut back, 5 bases at V and 4 bases at J, with 18 bases in the middle. Per the germline V gene, CDR1 is SGHTA and CDR2 is FQGNSA.

The rearrangement uses TRBV6-5 and TRBJ1-1; D is unclear. The CDR3 is 14 amino acids. Looked up from germline, CDR1 is MNHEY and CDR2 is SVGAGI. V lost 0 bases and J lost 1, with 6 bases in between. This chain's CDR3 is CASSYSLQNTEAFF. The CDR3 bases are TGTGCCAGCAGTTACTCGTTACAGAACACTGAAGCTTTCTTT.

The chain joins TRBV9 to TRBJ1-1, with a tentative D call TRBD1 (5 bases). V was clipped by 4 bases and J by 0 bases, with 22 bases between them. There are 18 residues in the CDR3. The germline V gene encodes CDR1 SGDLS and CDR2 YYNGEE. For the CDR3, the DNA is TGTGCCAGCAGCTGGGGCGGGGCAGGGAGGGTCCTGAACACTGAAGCTTTCTTT. Translated, it gives CASSWGGAGRVLNTEAFF.

The genes are TRBV24-1 and TRBJ1-1; no definite D call. The CDR3 runs 12 residues. V lost 4 bases and J 7 bases, leaving 9 bases between the germline ends. CDR1 and CDR2 (germline): KGHDR, SFDVKD. The CDR3 sequence is CATSERGSEAFF. CDR3 sequence (DNA): TGTGCCACCAGTGAACGCGGCAGTGAAGCTTTCTTT.

The chain links TRBV7-2 to TRBJ2-2; perhaps TRBD2 as D (6 bases). CDR3 size: 15 residues. The germline gives CDR1 SGHTA, CDR2 FQGNSA. V was trimmed by 6 bases and J by 0 bases, leaving 11 bases between them. The CDR3 sequence is CASRARLANTGELFF. CDR3 sequence (DNA): TGTGCCAGCAGGGCCCGACTAGCGAACACCGGGGAGCTGTTTTTT.

This clone was counted only a few times. This chain connects TRBV6-2 or TRBV6-3 to TRBJ1-2; D may be TRBD1 (5 bases). CDR1 is MNHEY and CDR2 is SVGEGT in the germline V gene. Between the trimmed V and J ends, which lost 0 bases and 7 bases, there was a span of 9 bases. The CDR3 is 13 residues long. The CDR3 loop is CASSYSVGGGYTF. DNA for the CDR3: TGTGCCAGCAGTTACTCGGTGGGGGGTGGCTACACCTTC.

The chain is built from TRBV19 and TRBJ2-1, with TRBD2 identical over 8 bases. Germline CDR1 and CDR2: LNHDA and SQIVND (reference sequence). The CDR3 runs to 12 residues. The J segment lost 8 bases and the V segment lost 9 bases, leaving 6 bases of the junction unmatched. In DNA form, the CDR3 reads TGTGCCAGGGAAAGCGGGAGCTATGAGCAGTTCTTC. Amino acids: CARESGSYEQFF.

The chain carries TRBV11-3 and TRBJ2-5; 7 bases map to TRBD1. V trimming: 5 bases; J trimming: 3 bases; junction bases outside the gene matches: 15. The germline CDR1 and CDR2 sequences are SGHNT and YENEEA. The CDR3 is 17 residues long. The CDR3 spells CASSPGGRGRREETQYF. DNA of the CDR3: TGTGCCAGCAGCCCAGGGGGTAGAGGGAGAAGGGAAGAGACCCAGTACTTC.

This chain uses TRBV28 with TRBJ2-7, with 8 positions matching TRBD2. There are 13 residues in the CDR3. Germline V lookup: CDR1 MDHEN, CDR2 SYDVKM. Trimming cost V 8 bases and J 10 bases; bases outside gene matches: 13. The CDR3 here is CASGHYSGEDQYF. DNA for the CDR3: TGTGCCAGCGGCCACTATAGCGGGGAAGACCAGTACTTC.

V is TRBV5-1 and J is TRBJ2-3, with 7 bases that match TRBD2. This CDR3 has 17 residues. V dropped 4 bases and J dropped 0; count of bases not matched to a gene: 11. Germline assignment: CDR1 SGHRS and CDR2 YFSETQ. As DNA, the CDR3 is TGCGCCAGCAGCCGCGGGAGAGCGGGGATTAGCACAGATACGCAGTATTTT. It yields the protein CASSRGRAGISTDTQYF. The entire variable domain, with the rest obtained from reference TRBV5-1 and TRBJ2-3, is as follows: KAGVTQTPRYLIKTRGQQVTLSCSPISGHRSVSWYQQTPGQGLQFLFEYFSETQRNKGNFPGRFSGRQFSNSRSEMNVSTLELGDSALYLCASSRGRAGISTDTQYFGPGTRLTVL.

The chain carries TRBV11-3 and TRBJ1-4, with 7 bases aligning to TRBD1. This CDR3 is 15 amino acids long. The trim removed 5 bases at V and 8 bases at J, leaving 11 bases unmatched. Germline CDR1 is SGHNT and CDR2 is YENEEA. The CDR3 protein is CASSQEGAYLEKLFF. In DNA, the CDR3 is TGTGCCAGCAGCCAAGAGGGGGCGTATCTGGAAAAACTGTTTTTT. Drawing the rest from reference TRBV11-3 and TRBJ1-4, the complete variable domain is EAGVVQSPRYKIIEKKQPVAFWCNPISGHNTLYWYLQNLGQGPELLIRYENEEAVDDSQLPKDRFSAERLKGVDSTLKIQPAELGDSAVYLCASSQEGAYLEKLFFGSGTQLSVL.

This clone turned up a few times. The chain uses TRBV7-2 and TRBJ1-2, with 11 bases lining up with TRBD1. Trimming took 3 bases from V and 8 from J; bases not matched to a gene: 5. CDR1 and CDR2 (germline): SGHTA, FQGNSA. The CDR3 has 14 amino acids. The CDR3 loop is CASSFQGQGGGYTF. CDR3 sequence (DNA): TGTGCCAGCAGCTTCCAGGGACAGGGGGGAGGCTACACCTTC.

The rearrangement uses TRBV11-2 and TRBJ2-7; D possibly corresponds to TRBD1 (6 bases). The CDR3 extends over 15 amino acids. V was clipped by 3 bases and J by 4 bases, with 16 bases between them. From germline, CDR1 is SGHAT and CDR2 FQNNGV. CDR3 sequence: CASSLGTAGEYEQYF. The CDR3 region has the DNA TGTGCCAGCAGCTTGGGGACGGCAGGGGAATACGAGCAGTACTTC. Drawing the rest from reference TRBV11-2 and TRBJ2-7, the complete variable domain is EAGVAQSPRYKIIEKRQSVAFWCNPISGHATLYWYQQILGQGPKLLIQFQNNGVVDDSQLPKDRFSAERLKGVDSTLKIQPAKLEDSAVYLCASSLGTAGEYEQYFGPGTRLTVT.

The chain links TRBV5-4 to TRBJ2-1; D unresolved. V was cut by 0 bases and J by 10 bases, with 8 bases left in between. The CDR3 runs 12 residues. CDR1 SGHNT and CDR2 YYREEE come from the germline V gene (reference sequence). CDR3 DNA sequence: TGTGCCAGCAGCTTGGGCGAGAACGAGCAGTTCTTC. Translating it yields CASSLGENEQFF.

J is TRBJ1-6 and V is TRBV5-5; possible D gene TRBD1, 5 bases. Germline values: CDR1 SGHKS, CDR2 YYEKEE (reference sequence). The CDR3 consists of 15 residues. Trimming pared 0 bases from V and 8 bases from J, leaving 12 bases between. The CDR3: CASSLGLRADSPLHF. The CDR3 DNA is TGTGCCAGCAGCTTGGGCCTCAGGGCGGATTCACCCCTCCACTTT. The full variable domain, its missing parts supplied by reference TRBV5-5 and TRBJ1-6, is DAGVTQSPTHLIKTRGQQVTLRCSPISGHKSVSWYQQVLGQGPQFIFQYYEKEERGRGNFPDRFSARQFPNYSSELNVNALLLGDSALYLCASSLGLRADSPLHFGNGTRLTVT.

The V call is TRBV5-4, the J call TRBJ1-2; TRBD1 agrees at 9 bases. CDR1 is SGHNT, CDR2 YYREEE, per germline (reference sequence). There are 15 residues in the CDR3. J gave up 5 bases and V 4 bases, and 9 bases lay outside the gene matches. CDR3 amino acids: CASSPEQGARYGYTF. CDR3 coding DNA: TGTGCCAGCAGCCCCGAACAGGGGGCCCGGTATGGCTACACCTTC.

This chain joins TRBV12-3 or TRBV12-4 and TRBJ1-1, with D unresolved. The CDR3 loop spans 13 amino acids. Trimming shortened V by 2 bases and J by 7 bases, and 11 bases separated the two germline ends. CDR3 sequence reads: CASSLKRTGEAFF. The CDR3 bases are TGTGCCAGCAGTTTAAAACGAACCGGTGAAGCTTTCTTT.

This rearrangement joins TRBV5-4 to TRBJ2-1; a possible D gene is TRBD2 (7 bases). Trimming stripped 3 bases from V and 3 bases from J, with 19 bases between. Germline values: CDR1 SGHNT, CDR2 YYREEE (reference sequence). CDR3 length: 17 residues. The CDR3 sequence is CASSSGGAGKNYNEQFF. In DNA form, the CDR3 reads TGTGCCAGCAGCTCTGGGGGGGCCGGGAAGAACTACAATGAGCAGTTCTTC.

In this sample, this clone turned up a few times. The chain carries TRBV10-3 and TRBJ2-5, with a tentative D call TRBD2 (7 bases). V lost 10 bases and J 5 bases, leaving 20 bases between the germline ends. The germline V gene encodes CDR1 ENHRY and CDR2 SYGVKD. The CDR3 runs to 14 residues. The CDR3 protein is CATGLPGGGETQYF. As DNA, the CDR3 is TGTGCCACCGGCCTTCCGGGGGGCGGGGAGACCCAGTACTTC.